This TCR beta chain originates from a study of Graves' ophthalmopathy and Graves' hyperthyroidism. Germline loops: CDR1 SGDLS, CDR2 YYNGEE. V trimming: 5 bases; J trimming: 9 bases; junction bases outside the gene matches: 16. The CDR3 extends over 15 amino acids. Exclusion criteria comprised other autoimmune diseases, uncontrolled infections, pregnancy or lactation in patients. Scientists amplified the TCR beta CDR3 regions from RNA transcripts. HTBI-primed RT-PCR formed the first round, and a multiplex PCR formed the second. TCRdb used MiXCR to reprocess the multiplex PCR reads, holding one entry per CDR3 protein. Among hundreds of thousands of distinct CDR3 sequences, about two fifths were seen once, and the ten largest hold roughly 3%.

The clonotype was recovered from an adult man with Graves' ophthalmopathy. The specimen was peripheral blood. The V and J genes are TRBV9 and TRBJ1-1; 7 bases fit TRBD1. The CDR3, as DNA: TGTGCCAGCAGTGAAGCCCCAGGGGGGGACGCTAAAGCTTTCTTT. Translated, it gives CASSEAPGGDAKAFF.